These 25 T cell receptor beta chains share one sample of origin, sequenced in a study of T-cell reconstitution after alpha-beta-depleted transplantation in children. The library targeted TCRbeta and was prepared with unique molecular identifiers. TCRdb reprocessed the PCR reads with MiXCR, giving one entry per CDR3 protein. The data contain 95,000 to 150,000 distinct CDR3 sequences, under 30% of them singletons. Sequencing was performed on PBMCs, mostly from graft donor cells, taken 180 days after TCRalphabeta/CD19-depleted stem cell transplant. The receptors originated from a male patient aged 2-9 years who had a stem cell transplant for chronic granulomatous disease, so the T cells may come from the graft donor.

The J gene is TRBJ2-7, the V gene TRBV10-3; 15 nucleotides align to TRBD2. CDR3 size: 18 residues. V lost 0 bases and J lost 1; bases outside the gene matches: 4. Germline assignment: CDR1 ENHRY and CDR2 SYGVKD. This CDR3 reads CAISESGTSGGSSYEQYF. The CDR3 DNA reads as TGTGCCATCAGTGAGTCCGGGACTAGCGGGGGGTCATCCTACGAGCAGTACTTC.

This clonotype is deemed medium-sized. This chain connects TRBV7-2 to TRBJ2-7; possibly TRBD2 for D (6 bases). The germline gives CDR1 SGHTA, CDR2 FQGNSA. Trimming pared 6 bases from V and 1 base from J, leaving 16 bases between. The CDR3 has 15 amino acids. The CDR3 DNA reads TGTGCCAGCAGAGAGGTCGGGCGGGATTCCTACGAGCAGTACTTC. Amino acid sequence: CASREVGRDSYEQYF. The whole variable domain, filled in from reference TRBV7-2 and TRBJ2-7, reads GAGVSQSPSNKVTEKGKDVELRCDPISGHTALYWYRQSLGQGLEFLIYFQGNSAPDKSGLPSDRFSAERTGGSVSTLTIQRTQQEDSAVYLCASREVGRDSYEQYFGPGTRLTVT.

The chain joins TRBV6-7 to TRBJ2-7; possible D gene TRBD1, 5 bases. TRBV6-7 is an open reading frame, and its role is uncertain. Trimming removed 2 bases at V and 3 bases at J, with 14 bases between. The CDR3 is 15 amino acids. In nucleotides, the CDR3 is TGTGCCAGCAGTTACGTAGCTCTAGGGGTCTACGAGCAGTACTTC. Translation: CASSYVALGVYEQYF.

This clonotype has at least ten counts. The chain joins TRBV28 to TRBJ2-7; 8 bases are shared with TRBD2. Germline assignment: CDR1 MDHEN and CDR2 SYDVKM. V lost 4 bases, J lost 5 bases, and 7 bases stayed unmatched. The CDR3 has 14 amino acids. The CDR3 spells CASSYSGLANEQYF. The CDR3 region has the DNA TGTGCCAGCAGTTACTCTGGACTAGCAAACGAGCAGTACTTC.

In this sample, this clonotype turned up many times. The chain links TRBV15 to TRBJ2-7, with D perhaps TRBD2 (5 bases). Germline V gives CDR1 LNHNV, CDR2 YYDKDF (reference sequence). Trimming took 1 base from V and 5 from J, leaving 12 bases between them. This CDR3 contains 14 residues. The CDR3: CATSRGGILHEQYF. CDR3 bases: TGTGCCACCAGCAGAGGAGGGATCCTCCACGAGCAGTACTTC.

This chain uses TRBV10-3 with TRBJ1-5; D gene ambiguous. The length of the CDR3 is 14 residues. The V end was cut by 9 bases, the J end by 0 bases, with 12 bases between. CDR1 and CDR2 (germline): ENHRY, SYGVKD. The CDR3 loop reads CAISDGNSNQPQHF. CDR3 nucleotide sequence: TGTGCCATTTCCGACGGAAATAGCAATCAGCCCCAGCATTTT.

This clonotype was recorded at least ten times. This chain uses TRBV19 with TRBJ2-3; the D gene is possibly TRBD1 (5 bases). The CDR3 sequence is 14 residues long. Germline CDR1 is LNHDA and CDR2 is SQIVND (reference sequence). V was shortened by 2 bases and J by 4 bases, with 10 bases between the two germline ends. CDR3 nucleotides: TGTGCCAGTAGTATATATTGGGGCGCAGATACGCAGTATTTT. This translates into CASSIYWGADTQYF. The variable domain in full, completed from reference TRBV19 and TRBJ2-3, reads DGGITQSPKYLFRKEGQNVTLSCEQNLNHDAMYWYRQDPGQGLRLIYYSQIVNDFQKGDIAEGYSVSREKKESFPLTVTSAQKNPTAFYLCASSIYWGADTQYFGPGTRLTVL.

The chain recombines TRBV28 with TRBJ2-1, with 12 bases fitting TRBD2. The CDR3 totals 16 residues. Germline V lookup: CDR1 MDHEN, CDR2 SYDVKM. The J segment lost 6 bases and the V segment lost 6 bases, leaving 9 bases of the junction unmatched. The CDR3 reads CASSRPTSGSLNEQFF. The CDR3, as DNA: TGTGCCAGCAGCCGACCGACTAGCGGGAGCCTCAATGAGCAGTTCTTC.

Concerning this clonotype itself: A much larger clone lies one base from this, so it may be a read error. This chain uses TRBV25-1 with TRBJ2-6; 9 nucleotides align to TRBD1. Germline-derived CDR1 and CDR2 are MGHDK and SYGVNS. The J segment lost 15 bases and the V segment lost 3 bases, leaving 12 bases of the junction unmatched. The CDR3 sequence is 15 residues long. CDR3 protein: CASSDRRTGEYGLTF. The CDR3, as DNA: TGTGCCAGCAGTGATCGGCGGACAGGGGAATACGGCCTGACTTTC.

Many counts were recorded for this clonotype. V and J are TRBV29-1 and TRBJ1-3; tentatively, D is TRBD1 (6 bases). V dropped 5 bases and J dropped 7 bases, with 9 bases sitting between them. This CDR3 is 11 amino acids long. From germline, CDR1 is SQVTM and CDR2 ANQGSEA. The CDR3 DNA is TGCAGCGTTACTAGGGGGAACACCATATATTTT. Protein: CSVTRGNTIYF.

At least ten counts were recorded for this clonotype. The chain employs TRBV5-1 and TRBJ2-3; D remains unclear. V was pared by 0 bases and J by 4 bases, with 6 bases between. CDR3 size: 13 residues. CDR1 is SGHRS, CDR2 YFSETQ, per germline. The CDR3 here is CASSLASADTQYF. Written as DNA, the CDR3 is TGCGCCAGCAGCTTGGCTAGTGCAGATACGCAGTATTTT.

This clonotype was found a few times. V gene TRBV6-6 combines with J gene TRBJ2-7; the D is unclear. There are 12 residues in the CDR3. Deletions cut 5 bases from V and 6 bases from J, with 11 bases between. The germline V gene encodes CDR1 MNHNY and CDR2 SVGAGI (reference sequence). The CDR3 sequence is CASSHTVPEQYF. The CDR3 DNA reads as TGTGCCAGCAGTCATACAGTCCCCGAGCAGTACTTC.

The V and J genes are TRBV12-3 or TRBV12-4 and TRBJ1-4, with TRBD1 as a possible D gene (5 bases). CDR3 length: 15 amino acids. The V and J ends lost 4 bases and 8 bases respectively, with 17 bases between them. The CDR3 loop is CASSSTGAKGEKLFF. CDR3 sequence (DNA): TGTGCCAGCAGTTCTACCGGGGCTAAAGGCGAAAAACTGTTTTTT.

This rearrangement joins TRBV11-2 to TRBJ2-7; D not certain. This CDR3 region has 11 residues. Per germline, CDR1 SGHAT and CDR2 FQNNGV. The germline V and J ends were trimmed by 6 bases and 7 bases, with 10 bases remaining between them. The CDR3 bases are TGTGCCAGCAGTAACCGGTGGGAGCAGTACTTC. This sequence encodes CASSNRWEQYF.

This sequence joins TRBV5-1 and TRBJ2-3, with D hard to call. CDR1 and CDR2 (germline): SGHRS, YFSETQ. The CDR3 totals 16 residues. V was pared by 3 bases and J by 8 bases, with 22 bases between. The CDR3 loop is CASSSNFRSPRGTQYF. CDR3 coding DNA: TGCGCCAGCAGCTCGAACTTCAGATCCCCGCGAGGTACGCAGTATTTT.

This clonotype occurred many times. The chain uses TRBV27 and TRBJ2-5, with TRBD1 matching 8 bases. The CDR3 covers 15 residues. With V trimmed by 0 bases and J by 1 base, 1 base remained unmatched. The V gene's germline CDR1 is MNHEY and CDR2 SMNVEV (reference sequence). CDR3: CASSLSRGRQETQYF. DNA of the CDR3: TGTGCCAGCAGTTTATCCAGGGGGCGCCAAGAGACCCAGTACTTC.

This clonotype was counted at least ten times. The CDR3 reads CASTETPNTGELFF. Here the CDR3 DNA reads TGTGCCAGCACCGAAACACCGAACACCGGGGAGCTGTTTTTT. The V gene is TRBV6-5, the J gene TRBJ2-2; D unclear. Trimming took off 7 bases at V and 0 bases at J, with 9 bases between the two ends. The length of the CDR3 is 14 residues. The germline gives CDR1 MNHEY, CDR2 SVGAGI.

This clonotype was detected ten times or more. The chain links TRBV28 to TRBJ2-3; 9 bases are a match to TRBD2. Germline CDR1 reads MDHEN; CDR2 reads SYDVKM. The CDR3 spans 20 residues. Losses at the gene ends were 3 bases for V and 0 bases for J; bases not matched to a gene: 16. CDR3 DNA: TGTGCCAGCAGTTTCCTGACAGGAGTTAAAACTAGCGGGAGCACAGATACGCAGTATTTT. Translating gives CASSFLTGVKTSGSTDTQYF. The entire variable domain, with the rest obtained from reference TRBV28 and TRBJ2-3, is as follows: DVKVTQSSRYLVKRTGEKVFLECVQDMDHENMFWYRQDPGLGLRLIYFSYDVKMKEKGDIPEGYSVSREKKERFSLILESASTNQTSMYLCASSFLTGVKTSGSTDTQYFGPGTRLTVL.

In its sample, this clonotype was seen many times. Here the CDR3 reads CSATRRGENIQYF. In DNA, the CDR3 is TGCAGTGCTACCCGCCGAGGCGAAAACATTCAGTACTTC. The chain combines TRBV20-1 with TRBJ2-4; D uncertain. Per germline, CDR1 DFQATT and CDR2 SNEGSKA (reference sequence). CDR3 size: 13 residues. The ends were cut back, 4 bases at V and 5 bases at J, with 12 bases in the middle.

This clonotype was found a few times. V is TRBV20-1 and J is TRBJ2-2; 9 bases align to TRBD2. Germline V lookup: CDR1 DFQATT, CDR2 SNEGSKA (reference sequence). This CDR3 has 16 residues. The V and J ends lost 0 bases and 4 bases, in that order; junction bases with no gene match: 6. CDR3 nucleotide sequence: TGCAGTGCTAGAGATGGGACTAGCCGGGGCACCGGGGAGCTGTTTTTT. Translating it yields CSARDGTSRGTGELFF.

The gene calls are TRBV20-1 and TRBJ2-3; 12 bases align to TRBD2. Germline trimming cut 0 bases from V and 6 bases from J; bases unmatched to any gene: 7. Germline V gives CDR1 DFQATT, CDR2 SNEGSKA (reference sequence). The length of the CDR3 is 16 residues. The CDR3 sequence is CSARDFLAGGPDTQYF. CDR3 coding DNA: TGCAGTGCTAGAGATTTCCTAGCGGGGGGGCCTGATACGCAGTATTTT.

The table lists this clonotype with a few counts. The chain links TRBV20-1 to TRBJ2-6; no clear D gene. Germline loops: CDR1 DFQATT, CDR2 SNEGSKA (reference sequence). Trimming left V 2 bases short and J 0 bases short, with 5 bases between. CDR3 size: 14 residues. CDR3 amino acids: CSARLLSGANVLTF. The CDR3 region has the DNA TGCAGTGCTAGACTGCTCTCTGGGGCCAACGTCCTGACTTTC.

This clonotype has ten or more counts. V gene TRBV20-1 combines with J gene TRBJ2-7; possible D gene TRBD1, 6 bases. CDR3 size: 12 residues. Trimming removed 6 bases from V and 4 bases from J, with 13 bases in between. Germline values: CDR1 DFQATT, CDR2 SNEGSKA (reference sequence). The DNA for the CDR3 is TGCAGTGCCCACAGGGTTCGGTACGAGCAGTACTTC. As protein: CSAHRVRYEQYF.

This clonotype was counted ten times or more. J is TRBJ2-7 and V is TRBV29-1; 15 nucleotides align to TRBD2. The CDR3 spans 14 residues. Germline trimming cut 6 bases from V and 6 bases from J; bases unmatched to any gene: 6. Germline CDR1 SQVTM, CDR2 ANQGSEA. The CDR3: CSVGTSGRSSEQYF. The CDR3, as DNA: TGCAGCGTGGGGACTAGCGGGAGGTCGTCCGAGCAGTACTTC.

This clonotype was picked up a small number of times. The chain links TRBV29-1 to TRBJ2-5; possibly TRBD1 for D (6 bases). V gave up 7 bases and J gave up 0 bases, with 9 bases separating them. Looked up from germline, CDR1 is SQVTM and CDR2 is ANQGSEA. The CDR3 consists of 12 residues. The CDR3 loop reads CSARDNQETQYF. The CDR3 region has the DNA TGCAGCGCCCGGGACAACCAAGAGACCCAGTACTTC.